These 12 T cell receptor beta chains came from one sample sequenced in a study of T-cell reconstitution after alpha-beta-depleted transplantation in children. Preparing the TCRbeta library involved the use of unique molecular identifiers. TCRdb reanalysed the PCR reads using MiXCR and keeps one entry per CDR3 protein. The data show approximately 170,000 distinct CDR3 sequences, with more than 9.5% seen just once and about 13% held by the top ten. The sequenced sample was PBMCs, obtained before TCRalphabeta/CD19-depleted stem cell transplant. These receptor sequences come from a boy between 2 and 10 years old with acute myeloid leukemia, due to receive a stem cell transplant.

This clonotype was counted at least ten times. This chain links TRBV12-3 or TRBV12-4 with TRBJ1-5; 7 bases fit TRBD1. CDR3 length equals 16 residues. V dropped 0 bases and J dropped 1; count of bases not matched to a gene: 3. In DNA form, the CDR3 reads TGTGCCAGCAGTTTAGCGGCAGGGGGAAGCAATCAGCCCCAGCATTTT. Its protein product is CASSLAAGGSNQPQHF.

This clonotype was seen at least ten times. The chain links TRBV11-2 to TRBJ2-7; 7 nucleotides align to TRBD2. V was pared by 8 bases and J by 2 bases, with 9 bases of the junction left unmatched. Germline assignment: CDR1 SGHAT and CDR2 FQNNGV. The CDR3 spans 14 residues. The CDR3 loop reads CASGSEGLTYEQYF. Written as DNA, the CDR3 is TGTGCCAGCGGCTCAGAGGGACTAACCTACGAGCAGTACTTC.

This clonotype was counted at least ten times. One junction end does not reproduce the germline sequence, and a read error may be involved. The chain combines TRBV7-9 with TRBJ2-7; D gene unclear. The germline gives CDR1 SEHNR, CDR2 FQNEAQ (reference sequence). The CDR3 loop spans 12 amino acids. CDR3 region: CASSPDSHEQYF. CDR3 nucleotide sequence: TGTGCCAGCAGCCCTGACTCCCACGAGCAGTACTTC.

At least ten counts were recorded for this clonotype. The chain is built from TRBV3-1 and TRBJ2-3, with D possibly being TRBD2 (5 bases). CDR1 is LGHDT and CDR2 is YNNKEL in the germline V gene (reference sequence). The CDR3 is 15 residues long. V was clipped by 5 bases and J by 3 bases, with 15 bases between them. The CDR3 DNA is TGTGCCAGCAGCTACTTTGGTGGGAGTACAGATACGCAGTATTTT. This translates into CASSYFGGSTDTQYF.

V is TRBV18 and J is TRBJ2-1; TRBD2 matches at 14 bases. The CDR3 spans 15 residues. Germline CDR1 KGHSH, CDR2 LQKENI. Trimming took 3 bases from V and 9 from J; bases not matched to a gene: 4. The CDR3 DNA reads TGTGCCAGCTCACCGCCAGGACTAGCGGGAGGTGAGCAGTTCTTC. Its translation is CASSPPGLAGGEQFF. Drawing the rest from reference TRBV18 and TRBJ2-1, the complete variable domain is NAGVMQNPRHLVRRRGQEARLRCSPMKGHSHVYWYRQLPEEGLKFMVYLQKENIIDESGMPKERFSAEFPKEGPSILRIQQVVRGDSAAYFCASSPPGLAGGEQFFGPGTRLTVL.

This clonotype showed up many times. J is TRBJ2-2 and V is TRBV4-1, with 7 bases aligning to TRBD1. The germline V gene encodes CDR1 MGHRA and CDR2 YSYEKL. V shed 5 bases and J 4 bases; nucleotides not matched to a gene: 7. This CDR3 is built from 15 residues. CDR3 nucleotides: TGCGCCAGCAGCGAGGACAGGCCACCCACCGGGGAGCTGTTTTTT. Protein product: CASSEDRPPTGELFF.

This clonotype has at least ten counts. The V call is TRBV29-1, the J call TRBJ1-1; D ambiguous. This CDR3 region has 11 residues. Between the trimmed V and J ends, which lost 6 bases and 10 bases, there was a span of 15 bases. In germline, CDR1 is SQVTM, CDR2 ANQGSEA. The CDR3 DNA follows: TGCAGCGTACCGGGCCCTGAGGGAGCTTTCTTT. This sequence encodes CSVPGPEGAFF.

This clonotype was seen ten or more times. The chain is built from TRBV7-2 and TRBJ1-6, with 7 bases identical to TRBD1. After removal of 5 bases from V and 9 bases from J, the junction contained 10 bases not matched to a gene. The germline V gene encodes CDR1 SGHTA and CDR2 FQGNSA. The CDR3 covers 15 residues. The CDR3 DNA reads TGTGCCAGCAGCGCAACACAGGGGATTGGTTCACCCCTCCACTTT. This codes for CASSATQGIGSPLHF.

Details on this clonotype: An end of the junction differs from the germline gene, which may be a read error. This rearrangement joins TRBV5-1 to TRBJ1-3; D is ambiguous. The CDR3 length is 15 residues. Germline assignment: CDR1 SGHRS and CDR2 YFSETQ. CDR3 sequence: CASSSSRAAGNTIYF. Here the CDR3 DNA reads TGCGCCAGCAGCAGCTCCCGAGCGGCTGGAAACACCATTTATTTT.

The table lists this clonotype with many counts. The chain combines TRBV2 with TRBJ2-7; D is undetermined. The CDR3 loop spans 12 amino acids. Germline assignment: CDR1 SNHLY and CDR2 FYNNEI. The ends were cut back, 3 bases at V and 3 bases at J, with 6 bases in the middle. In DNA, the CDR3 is TGTGCCAGCAGTGACAGGAACTACGAGCAGTACTTC. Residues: CASSDRNYEQYF.

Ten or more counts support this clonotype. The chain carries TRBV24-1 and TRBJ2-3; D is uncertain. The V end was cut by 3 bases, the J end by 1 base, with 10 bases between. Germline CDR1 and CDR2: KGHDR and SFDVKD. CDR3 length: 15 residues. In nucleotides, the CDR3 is TGTGCCACCAGTGATGCCCATACAGGCACAGATACGCAGTATTTT. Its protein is CATSDAHTGTDTQYF.

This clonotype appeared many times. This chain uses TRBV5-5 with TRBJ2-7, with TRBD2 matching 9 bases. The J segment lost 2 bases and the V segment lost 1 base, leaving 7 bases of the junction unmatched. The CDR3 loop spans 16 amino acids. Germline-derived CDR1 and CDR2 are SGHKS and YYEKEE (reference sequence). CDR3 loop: CASSLFRLADPYEQYV. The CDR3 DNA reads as TGTGCCAGCAGCTTGTTTCGACTAGCGGATCCCTACGAGCAGTACGTC.